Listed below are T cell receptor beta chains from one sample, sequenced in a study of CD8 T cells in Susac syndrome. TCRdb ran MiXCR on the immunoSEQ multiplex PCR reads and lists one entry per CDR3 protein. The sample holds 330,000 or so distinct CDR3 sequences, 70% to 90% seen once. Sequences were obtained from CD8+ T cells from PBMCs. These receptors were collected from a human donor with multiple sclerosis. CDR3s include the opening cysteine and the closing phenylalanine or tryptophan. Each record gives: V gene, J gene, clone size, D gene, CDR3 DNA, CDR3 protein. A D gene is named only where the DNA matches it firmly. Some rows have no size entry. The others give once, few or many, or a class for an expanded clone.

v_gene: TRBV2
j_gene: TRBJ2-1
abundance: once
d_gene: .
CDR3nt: TGTGCCAGCCGGCTGCCGGGGAATGAGCAGTTCTTC
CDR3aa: CASRLPGNEQFF

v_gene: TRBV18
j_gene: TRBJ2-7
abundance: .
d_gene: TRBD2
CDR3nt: TGTGCCAGCTCACCCCGGACTAGCGTTGCCTACGAGCAGTACTTC
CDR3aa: CASSPRTSVAYEQYF

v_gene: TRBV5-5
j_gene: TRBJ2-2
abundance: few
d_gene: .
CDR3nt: TGTGCCAGCAGCTTGGGTCAGGGCACCGGGGAGCTGTTTTTT
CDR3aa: CASSLGQGTGELFF

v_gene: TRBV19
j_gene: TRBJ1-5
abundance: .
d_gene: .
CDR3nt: TGTGCCAGTATAGGGGGGTTTAGCAATCAGCCCCAGCATTTT
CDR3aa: CASIGGFSNQPQHF

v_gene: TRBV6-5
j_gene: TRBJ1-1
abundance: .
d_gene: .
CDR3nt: TGTGCCAGCAGTTACTCCTGGGGTGGAAACACTGAAGCTTTCTTT
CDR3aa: CASSYSWGGNTEAFF

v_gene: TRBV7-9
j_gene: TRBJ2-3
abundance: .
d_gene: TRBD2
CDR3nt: TGTGCCAGCAGCTTAAGAACTAGCGGAGACACAGATACGCAGTATTTT
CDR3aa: CASSLRTSGDTDTQYF

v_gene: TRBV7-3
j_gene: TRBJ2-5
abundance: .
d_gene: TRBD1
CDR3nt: TGTGCCAGCAGCTTACACGCAGCAGGACAGGGTATTGAGACCCAGTACTTC
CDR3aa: CASSLHAAGQGIETQYF

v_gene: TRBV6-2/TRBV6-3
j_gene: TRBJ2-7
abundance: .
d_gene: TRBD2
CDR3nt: TGTGCCAGCAGGACCTGGACTAGCGGACCCACCTACGAGCAGTACTTC
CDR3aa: CASRTWTSGPTYEQYF

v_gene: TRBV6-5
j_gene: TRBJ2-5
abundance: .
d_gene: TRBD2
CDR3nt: TGTGCCAGCAGTTACTCCCGGACTAGCGGGTTTCAAGAGACCCAGTACTTC
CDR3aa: CASSYSRTSGFQETQYF

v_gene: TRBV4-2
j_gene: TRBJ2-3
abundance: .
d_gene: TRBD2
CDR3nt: TGTGCCAGCAGCCAAGATTCCAGCGGGGGCCCTGTTCAAGGTACGCAGTATTTT
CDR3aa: CASSQDSSGGPVQGTQYF

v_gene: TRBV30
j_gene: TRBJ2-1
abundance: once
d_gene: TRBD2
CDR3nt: TGTGCCTGGAGTGTCCCGGGGGGGCCCGGTGAGCAGTTCTTC
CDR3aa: CAWSVPGGPGEQFF

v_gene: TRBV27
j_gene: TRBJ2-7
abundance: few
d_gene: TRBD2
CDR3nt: TGTGCCAGCAGTTCCGGGACTAAGGCCTACGAGCAGTACTTC
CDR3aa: CASSSGTKAYEQYF

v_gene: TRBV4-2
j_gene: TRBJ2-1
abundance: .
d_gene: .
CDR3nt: TGTGCCAGCAGCCCCCCTTTTCCCTCTGAGGAGCAGTTCTTC
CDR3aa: CASSPPFPSEEQFF

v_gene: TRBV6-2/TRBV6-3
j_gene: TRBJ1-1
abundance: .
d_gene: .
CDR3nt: TGTGCCAGCAGGCCTCCGGGAGGGACCACTGAAGCTTTCTTT
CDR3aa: CASRPPGGTTEAFF

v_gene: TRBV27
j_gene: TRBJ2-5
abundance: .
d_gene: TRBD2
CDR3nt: TGTGCCAGCAGTGGTCACCCGGGACTAGGGCGAGAGACCCAGTACTTC
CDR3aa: CASSGHPGLGRETQYF

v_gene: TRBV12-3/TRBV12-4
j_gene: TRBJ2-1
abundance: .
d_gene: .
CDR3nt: TGTGCCAGCAGTTTACGGCTAGCGAATGAGCAGTTCTTC
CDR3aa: CASSLRLANEQFF

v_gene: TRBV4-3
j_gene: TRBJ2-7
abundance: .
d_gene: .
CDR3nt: TGCGCCAGCAGCCAAGACAAGGGGGTCGGCTACGAGCAGTACTTC
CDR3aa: CASSQDKGVGYEQYF

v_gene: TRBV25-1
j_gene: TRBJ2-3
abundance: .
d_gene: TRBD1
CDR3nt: TGTGCCAGCAGTGATGGTTCGGGACAGAGCACAGATACGCAGTATTTT
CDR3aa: CASSDGSGQSTDTQYF

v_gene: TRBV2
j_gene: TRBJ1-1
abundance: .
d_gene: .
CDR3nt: TGTGCCAGCAGCCCTGGGACCCCCCTAGAGAACACTGAAGCTTTCTTT
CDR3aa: CASSPGTPLENTEAFF

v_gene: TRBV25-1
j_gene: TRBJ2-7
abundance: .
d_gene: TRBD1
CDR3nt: TGTGCCAGCAGTTTCGGGACAGGGCCCTACGAGCAGTACTTC
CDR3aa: CASSFGTGPYEQYF

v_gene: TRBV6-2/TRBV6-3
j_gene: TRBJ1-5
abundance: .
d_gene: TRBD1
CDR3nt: TGTGCCAGCAGTTACAGCGGCGGGACAGGGGGTCAGCCCCAGCATTTT
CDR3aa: CASSYSGGTGGQPQHF

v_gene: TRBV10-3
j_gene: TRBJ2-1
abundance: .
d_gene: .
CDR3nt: TGTGCCATCAGTGGAATGGACAGTTACAATGAGCAGTTCTTC
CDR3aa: CAISGMDSYNEQFF

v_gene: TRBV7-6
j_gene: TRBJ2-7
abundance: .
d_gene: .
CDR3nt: TGTGCCAGCAGCTTCTTGTTCTCGGGGGCCGTTAGGTACGAGCAGTACTTC
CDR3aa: CASSFLFSGAVRYEQYF

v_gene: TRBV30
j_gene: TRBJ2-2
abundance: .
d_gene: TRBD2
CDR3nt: TGTGCCTGGAGCACCGAAGCGGGATCGATCACCGGGGAGCTGTTTTTT
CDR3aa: CAWSTEAGSITGELFF

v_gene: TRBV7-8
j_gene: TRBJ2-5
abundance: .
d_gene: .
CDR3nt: TGTGCCAGCAGCTCCCCATTGCCCCAAGAGACCCAGTACTTC
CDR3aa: CASSSPLPQETQYF

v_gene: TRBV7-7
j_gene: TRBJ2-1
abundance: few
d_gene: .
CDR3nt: TGTGCTAGCAGCTCGGGACATAACTACAATGAGCAGTTCTTC
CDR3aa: CASSSGHNYNEQFF

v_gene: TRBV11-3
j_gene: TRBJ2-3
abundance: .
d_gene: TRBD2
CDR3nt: TGTGCCAGCAGCTTTACCGGGACTAGCGGAGGGGTGGATACGCAGTATTTT
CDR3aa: CASSFTGTSGGVDTQYF

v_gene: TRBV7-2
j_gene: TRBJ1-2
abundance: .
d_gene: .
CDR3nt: TGTGCCAGCAGCCCGGGCAGCGTCGACGGCTACACCTTC
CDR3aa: CASSPGSVDGYTF

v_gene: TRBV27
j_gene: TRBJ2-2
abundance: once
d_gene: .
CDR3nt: TGTGCCAGCAGTTATATAGGCGGGGAGCTGTTTTTT
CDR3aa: CASSYIGGELFF

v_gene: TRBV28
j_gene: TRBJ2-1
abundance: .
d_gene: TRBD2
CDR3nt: TGTGCCAGCAGTTTCCTGCGGGAGGCCCTCCAGGGTGAGCAGTTCTTC
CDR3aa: CASSFLREALQGEQFF

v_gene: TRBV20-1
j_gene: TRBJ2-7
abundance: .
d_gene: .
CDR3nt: TGCAGTGCTAGAGATCACTGGCAGGTCTCCTACGAGCAGTACTTC
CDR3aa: CSARDHWQVSYEQYF

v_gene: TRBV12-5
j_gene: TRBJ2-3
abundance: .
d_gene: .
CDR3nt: TGTGCTAGTGGTTTTTCCCCGAATACGCAGTATTTT
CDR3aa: CASGFSPNTQYF

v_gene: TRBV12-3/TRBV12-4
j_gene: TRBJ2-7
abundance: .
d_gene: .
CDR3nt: TGTGCCAGCAGAATTTCAAGGACCTACGAGCAGTACTTC
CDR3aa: CASRISRTYEQYF